This T cell receptor (beta chain) was observed in a study of CD8 T cells in ankylosing spondylitis. TCRdb fed the 5' RACE reads into MiXCR, producing one record per CDR3 protein. The sample carries about 220,000 distinct CDR3 sequences, 7% to 8% recorded once. Trimming at V came to 0 bases and at J to 4 bases, leaving 7 bases not matched to a gene. The CDR3 is made up of 15 amino acids. Germline CDR1 and CDR2: DFQATT and SNEGSKA (reference sequence). This clonotype was recorded many times. The antigen is not known. Study outcomes and limitations: One TCR beta motif, made up of roughly eight highly homologous variants, appeared characteristic of ankylosing spondylitis blood.

The source of this sequence is a male donor with ankylosing spondylitis. The chain couples TRBV20-1 to TRBJ2-7; 9 bases match TRBD2. The sample was blood, either unsorted or a sorted T cell fraction (not recorded which). The CDR3 is CSARDHSLAGYEQYF. In DNA, the CDR3 is TGCAGTGCTAGAGATCATTCCCTAGCGGGGTACGAGCAGTACTTC.